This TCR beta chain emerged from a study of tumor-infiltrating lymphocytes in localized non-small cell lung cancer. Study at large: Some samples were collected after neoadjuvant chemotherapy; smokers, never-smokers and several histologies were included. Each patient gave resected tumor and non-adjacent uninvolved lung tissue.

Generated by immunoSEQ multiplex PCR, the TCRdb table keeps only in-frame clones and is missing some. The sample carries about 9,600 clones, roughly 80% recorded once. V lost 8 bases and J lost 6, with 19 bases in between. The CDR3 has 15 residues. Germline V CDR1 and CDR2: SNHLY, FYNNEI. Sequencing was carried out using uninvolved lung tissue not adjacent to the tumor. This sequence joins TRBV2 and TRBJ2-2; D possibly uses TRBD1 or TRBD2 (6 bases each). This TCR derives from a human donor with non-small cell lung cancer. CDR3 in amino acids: CASWRGSEVSGELFF. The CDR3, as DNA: TGTGCCAGCTGGAGGGGGAGTGAGGTTTCCGGGGAGCTGTTTTTT.